Shown below are 10 T cell receptor beta chains from a single sample sequenced in a study of T cells expressing NK-cell markers. For each CDR3 protein, TCRdb gives one entry from its re-call of the 5' RACE reads, without DNA. Its table lists 250,000 or so distinct CDR3 sequences. The sample was blood T cells: a sorted CD56 or NKG2C T cell subset, CD4+ or CD8+ T cells, or bulk PBMC T cells (not recorded which). Every receptor here comes from a woman aged 18 to 75 in good health.

This rearrangement joins TRBV25-1 to TRBJ1-5; without DNA, the TCRdb call of TRBD1 cannot be checked. CDR1 is MGHDK and CDR2 is SYGVNS in the germline V gene. This CDR3 is built from 14 residues. This CDR3 is CASSEGGGSQPQHF.

The V call is TRBV18, the J call TRBJ2-7; TCRdb gives TRBD2 as the D gene, but with no DNA this cannot be confirmed. The CDR3 length is 15 residues. Germline loops: CDR1 KGHSH, CDR2 LQKENI. CDR3 residues: CASSPGSGRFYEQYF.

The CDR3 is CASSLETAAYGYTF. This chain links TRBV7-2 with TRBJ1-2. Germline loops: CDR1 SGHTA, CDR2 FQGNSA. The CDR3 is made up of 14 amino acids.

The rearrangement joins TRBV9 to TRBJ2-1; as DNA is missing, the TRBD1 call by TCRdb cannot be tested. Germline V gives CDR1 SGDLS, CDR2 YYNGEE. The CDR3 runs 14 residues. CDR3 amino acids: CASSAGQGGDEQFF.

The V gene is TRBV3-1, the J gene TRBJ2-7; TCRdb selects TRBD2, and the lack of DNA leaves this call unchecked. This CDR3 region has 14 residues. The germline CDR1 and CDR2 sequences are LGHDT and YNNKEL (reference sequence). The CDR3 here is CASSHTQRSYEQYF.

The chain uses TRBV12-3 or TRBV12-4 and TRBJ2-4; TCRdb's assignment of TRBD1 cannot be checked, as there is no DNA. The CDR3 has 16 residues. CDR3: CASRPPADRPKNIQYF.

The chain couples TRBV3-1 to TRBJ2-1; checking the TCRdb D call of TRBD2 is not possible without DNA. The germline CDR1 and CDR2 sequences are LGHDT and YNNKEL (reference sequence). This CDR3 is built from 18 residues. The CDR3 loop is CASSQDVRVQRVSNEQFF.

The gene calls are TRBV4-2 and TRBJ2-1; the TCRdb D gene call, TRBD2, has no DNA to confirm it. This CDR3 comprises 16 residues. CDR1 and CDR2 (germline): LGHNA, YNFKEQ. This chain's CDR3 is CASSSRTSGDYNEQFF.

The CDR3 is CASSPAGQAYGYTF. The V gene is TRBV9, the J gene TRBJ1-2; there is no DNA to check the TCRdb D call of TRBD1. From germline, CDR1 is SGDLS and CDR2 YYNGEE. The CDR3 runs 14 residues.

This chain connects TRBV29-1 to TRBJ2-7; the D call from TCRdb, TRBD1, cannot be confirmed without DNA. CDR3 size: 12 residues. Per germline, CDR1 SQVTM and CDR2 ANQGSEA. The CDR3 here is CSVGQGAYEQYF.